This is a list of T cell receptor beta chains from one sample in a study of CD8+CD57+ T cells in acquired aplastic anemia. Via MiXCR, TCRdb re-called the reads, giving one row per CDR3 protein. This sample yields over 150,000 distinct CDR3 sequences, of which roughly 49% are seen a single time; 9.5% to 15% belongs to the top ten. The sample taken for sequencing was sorted CD4+, CD8+, or CD8+CD57+ T cells (not recorded which) from PBMCs. These receptors all come from a human donor with aplastic anemia. Both conserved end residues are part of each CDR3. The D gene is left open where the match is weak. Rows give clone size only sometimes, using once, few, many, or a class for an expanded clone.

TRBV6-4,TRBJ1-1,17,-,many,CASSDPPQGARSTEAFF
TRBV20-1,TRBJ2-3,13,-,few,CSAAGQDTDTQYF
TRBV7-9,TRBJ1-3,15,-,many,CASSLVGGSGNTIYF
TRBV19,TRBJ1-2,15,TRBD1,-,CASSVAGTGTYGYTF
TRBV10-3,TRBJ2-2,15,-,-,CASSVGAANTGELFF
TRBV18,TRBJ1-4,15,-,-,CASSPAREANEKLFF
TRBV11-1,TRBJ1-1,18,TRBD1,many,CASRIQIRQGALNTEAFF
TRBV9,TRBJ2-3,17,TRBD2,many,CASSVEASGASTDTQYF
TRBV19,TRBJ1-6,18,-,-,CASSPESGASSYNSPLHF
TRBV7-6,TRBJ2-1,12,-,many,CASSLSHNEQFF
TRBV20-1,TRBJ2-3,16,TRBD1,many,CSARDPDRGRVDTQYF
TRBV4-3,TRBJ2-7,15,-,many,CASSQGRDFSYEQYF
TRBV11-2,TRBJ2-2,16,-,-,CASSLVAGSNTGELFF
TRBV7-2,TRBJ2-7,15,-,few,CASSLGVQGLYEQYF
TRBV9,TRBJ1-5,14,-,-,CASSVEGSGQPQHF
TRBV6-1,TRBJ2-1,13,-,-,CASGGHSRGEQFF
TRBV5-1,TRBJ2-7,14,TRBD1,many,CASSPGQGSYEQYF
TRBV6-1,TRBJ2-1,15,TRBD1,few,CASSRTGRSYNERFF
TRBV24-1,TRBJ2-7,15,-,many,CATSDPSRPLDEQYF
TRBV20-1,TRBJ2-5,14,-,-,CSARDSFGGETQYF
TRBV7-8,TRBJ1-2,13,TRBD1,-,CASSAGTGTGYTF
TRBV5-1,TRBJ2-7,15,TRBD1,many,CASSLEGQGRDEQYF
TRBV2,TRBJ1-5,15,-,-,CASSDRDSSYQPQHF
TRBV5-8,TRBJ1-2,15,TRBD1,few,CASSLAGTDRTGYTF
TRBV2,TRBJ1-2,15,-,-,CASSLGSQAIYGYTF
TRBV6-1,TRBJ1-3,14,-,many,CASSEGGSGNTIYF
TRBV19,TRBJ2-1,16,TRBD1,-,CASSMGDRGLYNEQFF
TRBV7-9,TRBJ1-1,15,-,once,CASSPLLAQNTEAFF
TRBV15,TRBJ1-6,15,TRBD1,-,CATSREDRVYSPLHF
TRBV19,TRBJ2-5,17,TRBD1,-,CASSIFGTGGYQETQYF
TRBV12-3/TRBV12-4,TRBJ2-5,14,TRBD2,many,CASREAGGSETQYF
TRBV6-1,TRBJ1-1,14,-,few,CASSRRGGDTEAFF
TRBV24-1,TRBJ2-3,18,-,once,CATSDSLDFKLNTDTQYF
TRBV5-4,TRBJ2-5,15,TRBD1,-,CASSGTGQAQETQYF
TRBV6-5,TRBJ2-2,18,TRBD2,few,CASSYRASGGAGTGELFF